The text below deals with one T cell receptor (beta chain). Its target is not known. CDR1 is SEHNR, CDR2 FQNEAQ, per germline (reference sequence). With 5 bases removed from V and 4 bases from J, the gap between germline ends came to 24 bases. This CDR3 is 18 amino acids long. This sample is part of a study of CD8+CD57+ T cells in acquired aplastic anemia. Study-wide context: DNA from sorted CD4+ and CD8+ cells averaged around 3 ug. In CD4+ cells, healthy donors produced an average of approximately 9.9 million reads. Overall study findings and caveats: The CD8+ Simpson's diversity of patients and controls was not significantly different. The number of CD8+ CDR3 sequences shared by patients and controls was twenty-nine.

TCR beta VDJ and CDR3 profiles were obtained from a genomic DNA template. MiXCR, run by TCRdb on the reads, gives a single entry per CDR3 protein. In the table there are 150,000 to 200,000 distinct CDR3 sequences, roughly 45% of which are singletons. The chain recombines TRBV7-9 with TRBJ2-1, with D unclear. This clonotype originated in a human donor in good health. The sample consisted of sorted CD4+, CD8+, or CD8+CD57+ T cells (not recorded which) from PBMCs. The CDR3, as DNA: TGTGCCAGCAGCCCATTAGACGGAATATTTACCCATTACAATGAGCAGTTCTTC. It specifies CASSPLDGIFTHYNEQFF.